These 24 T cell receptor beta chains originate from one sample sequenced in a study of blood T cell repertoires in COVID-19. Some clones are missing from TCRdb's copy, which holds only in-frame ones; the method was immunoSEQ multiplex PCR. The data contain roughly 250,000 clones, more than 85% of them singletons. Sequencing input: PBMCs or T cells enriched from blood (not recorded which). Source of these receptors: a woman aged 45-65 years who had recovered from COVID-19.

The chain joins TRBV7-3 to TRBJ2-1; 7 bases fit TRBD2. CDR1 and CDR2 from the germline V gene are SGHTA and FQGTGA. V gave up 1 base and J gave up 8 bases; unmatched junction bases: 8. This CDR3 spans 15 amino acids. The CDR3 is CASSLRARGSHEQFF. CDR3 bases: TGTGCCAGCAGCTTAAGGGCCCGCGGGAGCCATGAGCAGTTCTTC.

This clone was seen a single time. CDR3 sequence (DNA): TGTGCCAGCAGCCTACAGGGGGCCCACACCTACGAGCAGTACTTC. Amino acids: CASSLQGAHTYEQYF. The chain has TRBV21-1 and TRBJ2-7; TRBD1, as called in the table, went unchecked against the DNA. TRBV21-1 is noted as a pseudogene. The CDR3 is made up of 15 amino acids.

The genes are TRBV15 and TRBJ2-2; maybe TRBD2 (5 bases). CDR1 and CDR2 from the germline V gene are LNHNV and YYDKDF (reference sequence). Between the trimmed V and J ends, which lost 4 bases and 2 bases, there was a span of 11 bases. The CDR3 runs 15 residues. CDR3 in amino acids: CATSKGGRNTGELFF. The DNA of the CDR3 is TGTGCCACCAGCAAAGGCGGGCGCAACACCGGGGAGCTGTTTTTT. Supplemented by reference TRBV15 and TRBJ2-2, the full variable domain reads DAMVIQNPRYQVTQFGKPVTLSCSQTLNHNVMYWYQQKSSQAPKLLFHYYDKDFNNEADTPDNFQSRRPNTSFCFLDIRSPGLGDTAMYLCATSKGGRNTGELFFGEGSRLTVL.

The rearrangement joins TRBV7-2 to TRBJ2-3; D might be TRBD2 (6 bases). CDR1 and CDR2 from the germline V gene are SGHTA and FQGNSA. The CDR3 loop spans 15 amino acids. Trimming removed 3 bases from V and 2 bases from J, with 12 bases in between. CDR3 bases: TGTGCCAGCAGCTTCCCCGGAGGGTCCACAGATACGCAGTATTTT. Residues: CASSFPGGSTDTQYF.

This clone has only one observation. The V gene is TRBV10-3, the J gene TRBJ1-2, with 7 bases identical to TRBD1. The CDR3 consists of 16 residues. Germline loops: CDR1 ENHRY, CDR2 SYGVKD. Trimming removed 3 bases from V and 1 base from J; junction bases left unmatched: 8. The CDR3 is CAISEGQAGNNYGYTF. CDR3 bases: TGTGCCATCAGTGAAGGACAGGCCGGAAATAACTATGGCTACACCTTC.

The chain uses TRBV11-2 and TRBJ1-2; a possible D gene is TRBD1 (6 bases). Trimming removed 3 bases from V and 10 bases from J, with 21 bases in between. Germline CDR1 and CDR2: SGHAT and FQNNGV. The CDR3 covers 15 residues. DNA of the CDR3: TGTGCCAGCAGCTTGGTTAATCAAGGACAGCCATCCTACACCTTC. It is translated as CASSLVNQGQPSYTF.

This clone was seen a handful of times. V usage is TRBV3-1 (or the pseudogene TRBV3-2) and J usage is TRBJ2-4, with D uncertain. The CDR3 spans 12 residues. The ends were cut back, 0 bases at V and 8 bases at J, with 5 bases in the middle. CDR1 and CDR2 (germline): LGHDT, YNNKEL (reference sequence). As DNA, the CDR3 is TGTGCCAGCAGCCAAGAAGTAGACATTCAGTACTTC. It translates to CASSQEVDIQYF.

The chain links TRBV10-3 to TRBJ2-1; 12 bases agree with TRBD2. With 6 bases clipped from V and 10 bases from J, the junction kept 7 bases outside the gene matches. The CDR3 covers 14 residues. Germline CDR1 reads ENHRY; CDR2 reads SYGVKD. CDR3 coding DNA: TGTGCCATCAGGGGACCGGGACTAGCGGGCGAGCAGTTCTTC. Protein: CAIRGPGLAGEQFF.

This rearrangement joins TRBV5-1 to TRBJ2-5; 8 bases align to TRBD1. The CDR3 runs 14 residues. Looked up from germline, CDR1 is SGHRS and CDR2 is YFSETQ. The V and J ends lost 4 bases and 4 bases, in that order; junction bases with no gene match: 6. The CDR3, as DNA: TGCGCCAGCAGCCCGTCGACAGGGGTAGAGACCCAGTACTTC. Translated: CASSPSTGVETQYF.

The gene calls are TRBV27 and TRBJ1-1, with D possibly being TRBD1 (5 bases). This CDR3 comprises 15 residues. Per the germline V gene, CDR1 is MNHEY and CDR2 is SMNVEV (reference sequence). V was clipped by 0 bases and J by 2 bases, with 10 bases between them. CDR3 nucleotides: TGTGCCAGCAGTTTATCCCCGGGGGGAAACACTGAAGCTTTCTTT. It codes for CASSLSPGGNTEAFF.

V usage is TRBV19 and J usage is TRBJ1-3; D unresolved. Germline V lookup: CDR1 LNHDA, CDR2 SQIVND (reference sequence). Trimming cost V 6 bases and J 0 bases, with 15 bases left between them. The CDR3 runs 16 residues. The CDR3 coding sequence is TGTGCCAGTAGGCCCCCGTCCGGGTACTCTGGAAACACCATATATTTT. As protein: CASRPPSGYSGNTIYF.

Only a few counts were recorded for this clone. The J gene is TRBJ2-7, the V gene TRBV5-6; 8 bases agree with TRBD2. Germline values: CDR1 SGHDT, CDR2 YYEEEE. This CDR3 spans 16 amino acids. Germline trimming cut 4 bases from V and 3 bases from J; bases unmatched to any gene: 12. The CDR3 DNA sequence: TGTGCCAGCAGCCCGCTTTCGTCGGGAGGGTACTACGAGCAGTACTTC. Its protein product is CASSPLSSGGYYEQYF.

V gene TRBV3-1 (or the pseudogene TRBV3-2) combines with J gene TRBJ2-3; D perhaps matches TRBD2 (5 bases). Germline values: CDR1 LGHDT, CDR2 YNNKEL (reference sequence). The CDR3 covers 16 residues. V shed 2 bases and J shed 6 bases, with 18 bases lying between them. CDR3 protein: CASSQRARAPSDTQYF. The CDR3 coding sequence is TGTGCCAGCAGCCAAAGAGCCCGGGCGCCTAGCGATACGCAGTATTTT.

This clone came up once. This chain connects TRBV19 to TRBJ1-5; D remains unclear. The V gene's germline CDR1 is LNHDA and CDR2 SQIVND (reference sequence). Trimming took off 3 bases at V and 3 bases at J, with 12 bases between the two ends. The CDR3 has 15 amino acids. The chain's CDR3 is CASSMVSSTNQPQHF. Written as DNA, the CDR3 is TGTGCCAGTAGTATGGTATCCTCTACCAATCAGCCCCAGCATTTT.

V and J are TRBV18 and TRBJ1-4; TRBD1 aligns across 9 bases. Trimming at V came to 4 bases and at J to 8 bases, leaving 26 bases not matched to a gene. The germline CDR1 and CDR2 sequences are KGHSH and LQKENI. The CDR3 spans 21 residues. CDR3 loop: CASSQFLSGQGRKGFGEKLFF. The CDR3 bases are TGTGCCAGCTCACAGTTCCTCTCGGGACAGGGCCGCAAAGGCTTCGGCGAAAAACTGTTTTTT.

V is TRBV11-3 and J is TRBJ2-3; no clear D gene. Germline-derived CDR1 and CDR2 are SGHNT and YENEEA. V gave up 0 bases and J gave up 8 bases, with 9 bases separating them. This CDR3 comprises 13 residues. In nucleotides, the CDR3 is TGTGCCAGCAGCTTAGATGCTCTCGGTACGCAGTATTTT. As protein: CASSLDALGTQYF.

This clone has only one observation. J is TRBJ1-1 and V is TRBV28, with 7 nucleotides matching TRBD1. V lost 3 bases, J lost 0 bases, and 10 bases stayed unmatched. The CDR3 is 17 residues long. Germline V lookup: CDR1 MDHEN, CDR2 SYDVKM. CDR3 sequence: CASSFPGAGGMNTEAFF. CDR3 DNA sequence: TGTGCCAGCAGTTTCCCCGGAGCAGGGGGGATGAACACTGAAGCTTTCTTT.

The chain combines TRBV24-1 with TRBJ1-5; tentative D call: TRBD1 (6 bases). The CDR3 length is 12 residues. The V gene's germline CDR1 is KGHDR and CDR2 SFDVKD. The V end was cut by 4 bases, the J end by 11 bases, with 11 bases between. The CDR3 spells CATSEGGAAQHF. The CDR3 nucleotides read TGTGCCACCAGTGAGGGGGGGGCGGCCCAGCATTTT.

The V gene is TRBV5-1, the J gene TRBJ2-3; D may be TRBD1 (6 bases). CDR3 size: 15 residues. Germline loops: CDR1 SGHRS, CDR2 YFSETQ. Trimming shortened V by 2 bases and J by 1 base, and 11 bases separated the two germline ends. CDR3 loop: CASSFGEGGTDTQYF. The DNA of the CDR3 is TGCGCCAGCAGCTTCGGTGAGGGGGGCACAGATACGCAGTATTTT.

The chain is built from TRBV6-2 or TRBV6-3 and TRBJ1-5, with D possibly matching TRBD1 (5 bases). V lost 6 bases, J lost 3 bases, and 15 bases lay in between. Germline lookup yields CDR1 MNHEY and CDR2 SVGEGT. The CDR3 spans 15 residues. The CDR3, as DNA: TGTGCCAGCAGCCCCCGCGACAGACCCAATCAGCCCCAGCATTTT. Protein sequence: CASSPRDRPNQPQHF.

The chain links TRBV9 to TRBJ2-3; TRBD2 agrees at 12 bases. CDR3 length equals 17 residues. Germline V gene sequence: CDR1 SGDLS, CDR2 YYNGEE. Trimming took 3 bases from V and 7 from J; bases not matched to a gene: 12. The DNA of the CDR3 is TGTGCCAGCAGCGCCACTAGCGGGAGGACGTGGAGAAATACGCAGTATTTT. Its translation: CASSATSGRTWRNTQYF.

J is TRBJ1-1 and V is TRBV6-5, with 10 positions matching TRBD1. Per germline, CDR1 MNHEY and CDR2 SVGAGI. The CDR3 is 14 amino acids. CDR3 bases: TGTGCAGTCGGTTTTGACAGGGGGCGAATTGAAGCTTTCTTT. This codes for CAVGFDRGRIEAFF.

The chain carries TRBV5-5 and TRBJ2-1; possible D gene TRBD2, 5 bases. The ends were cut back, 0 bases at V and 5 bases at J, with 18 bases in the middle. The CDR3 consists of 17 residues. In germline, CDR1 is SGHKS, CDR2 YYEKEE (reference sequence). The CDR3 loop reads CASSLVLWENANNEQFF. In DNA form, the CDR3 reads TGTGCCAGCAGCTTGGTCTTGTGGGAGAACGCAAACAATGAGCAGTTCTTC. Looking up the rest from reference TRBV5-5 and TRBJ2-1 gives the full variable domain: DAGVTQSPTHLIKTRGQQVTLRCSPISGHKSVSWYQQVLGQGPQFIFQYYEKEERGRGNFPDRFSARQFPNYSSELNVNALLLGDSALYLCASSLVLWENANNEQFFGPGTRLTVL.

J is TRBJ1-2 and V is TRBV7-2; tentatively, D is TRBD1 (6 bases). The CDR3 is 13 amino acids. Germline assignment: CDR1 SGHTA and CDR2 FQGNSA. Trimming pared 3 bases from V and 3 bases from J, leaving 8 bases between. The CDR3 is CASSFRTDYGYTF. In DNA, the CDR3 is TGTGCCAGCAGCTTCCGGACAGACTATGGCTACACCTTC.